This T cell receptor (beta chain) was identified in a study of blood T cells in healthy people across ages. General study points: Diversity figures based on one million T cells were deemed too low. Unknown CMV status may confound age-related changes in expanded clones. Whereas aged donors had fewer naive CD4+ cells, long-lived donors had more of them and higher diversity.

A J-beta primer mix and a sample-barcoded 5' primer were used in a second PCR of roughly 6 to 11 cycles. Each CDR3 protein gets one entry after TCRdb re-called the 5' RACE reads with MiXCR. The repertoire holds roughly 1,700,000 distinct CDR3 sequences, with 28% as singletons. In its sample, this clonotype was seen a few times. Its target is unknown. Isolating PBMCs gave at least 6.5 million of these cells per sample. V lost 3 bases and J 9 bases, leaving 22 bases between the germline ends. Germline-derived CDR1 and CDR2 are SGHNT and YYREEE (reference sequence). This CDR3 is 15 amino acids long. The sample comprised blood. The TCR originated in a woman aged 25 to 39 in good health. V is TRBV5-4 and J is TRBJ2-7; the D call may be TRBD1 or TRBD2 (6 bases each). CDR3 nucleotides: TGTGCCAGCAGCTCCGGAGGGACAACAGTTTTGGGGCAGTACTTC. Amino acid sequence: CASSSGGTTVLGQYF.